These 26 T cell receptor beta chains were sequenced from one sample in a study of human T cells and chemical hapten exposure (dated by TCRdb to about 2021). Read against the paper, the sample's time point label means: pre-sensitization, week 0. The treatment or condition tag for this specimen amounts to: therapeutic diphenylcyclopropenone sensitization with weekly scalp DPC. The library was prepared using RACE. Sequencing relied on a NextSeq 500. TCRdb handled the public reads itself, with Q25 trimming in fastp and clone calling in MiXCR, and kept productive beta chains. For every CDR3 protein sequence, its rows merge into one entry that carries the most common genes and DNA. Within this sample are about 110,000 distinct CDR3 sequences, with 9.5% to 15% of them counted one time only. 1.6% of the sample rests with the top ten. The material sequenced was whole blood, taken in connection with sensitization to the hapten diphenylcyclopropenone (DPC). Receptor source: a woman between 50 and 59 years old with alopecia areata. Some clones in this sample may be carry-over from other donors' samples.

The chain joins TRBV28 to TRBJ1-1, with a tentative D call TRBD1 (5 bases). V shed 2 bases and J shed 6 bases, with 13 bases lying between them. Germline V gives CDR1 MDHEN, CDR2 SYDVKM. The length of the CDR3 is 14 residues. CDR3 DNA sequence: TGTGCCAGCAGTTTAATAGGCAGGGACTCTGAAGCTTTCTTT. Translated: CASSLIGRDSEAFF.

On this clonotype itself: Mismatch with germline at one junction end may stem from a read error. The genes are TRBV24-1 and TRBJ1-1; 7 nucleotides align to TRBD1. The CDR3 extends over 12 amino acids. Germline V gene lookup returns CDR1 KGHDR and CDR2 SFDVKD. This CDR3 is CATSDFGTEVFF. The CDR3 nucleotides are TGTGCCACCAGTGATTTCGGGACAGAAGTTTTCTTT.

This clonotype has a count of ten or more. The chain couples TRBV10-3 to TRBJ2-2; 11 bases are a match to TRBD2. The CDR3 extends over 14 amino acids. J was trimmed by 6 bases and V by 3 bases; bases with no gene match: 0. Germline CDR1 is ENHRY and CDR2 is SYGVKD. For the CDR3, the DNA is TGTGCCATCAGTGAACTAGCGGGGGCCGGGGAGCTGTTTTTT. Translated: CAISELAGAGELFF.

The gene calls are TRBV3-1 and TRBJ2-7; D assignment may be TRBD1 or TRBD2 (5 bases each). Germline V CDR1 and CDR2: LGHDT, YNNKEL (reference sequence). The CDR3 is 15 amino acids. Trimming took off 5 bases at V and 4 bases at J, with 18 bases between the two ends. CDR3 coding DNA: TGTGCCAGCAGCGGGGGACCGCCCGGTTGGTACGAGCAGTACTTC. This sequence encodes CASSGGPPGWYEQYF.

The chain employs TRBV6-1 and TRBJ2-7; no reliable D call. The CDR3 sequence is 14 residues long. Germline CDR1 MNHNS, CDR2 SASEGT. Trimming took 4 bases from V and 0 from J, leaving 10 bases between them. CDR3 DNA: TGTGCCAGCAGTGCCTCGCTAAACTCCTACGAGCAGTACTTC. Translating it yields CASSASLNSYEQYF.

V and J are TRBV20-1 and TRBJ1-5; D may be TRBD1 (6 bases). The CDR3 runs 14 residues. The V and J ends lost 6 bases and 2 bases respectively, with 14 bases between them. CDR1 and CDR2 (germline): DFQATT, SNEGSKA (reference sequence). CDR3 region: CSAGMGAGNQPQHF. The CDR3 bases are TGCAGTGCGGGAATGGGGGCAGGCAATCAGCCCCAGCATTTT.

Many counts were recorded for this clonotype. J is TRBJ2-7 and V is TRBV14; TRBD1 is a possible D gene (6 bases). The V end was cut by 2 bases, the J end by 5 bases, with 10 bases between. CDR1 SGHDN and CDR2 FVKESK come from the germline V gene. This CDR3 region has 13 residues. CDR3 region: CASSQLNRDEQYF. For the CDR3, the DNA is TGTGCCAGCAGCCAACTCAACAGGGACGAGCAGTACTTC.

This clonotype came up a few times. The gene calls are TRBV18 and TRBJ2-2; TRBD1 matches 12 bases. The CDR3 has 16 amino acids. With 6 bases clipped from V and 6 bases from J, the junction kept 8 bases outside the gene matches. Germline loops: CDR1 KGHSH, CDR2 LQKENI. CDR3 in DNA: TGTGCCAGCTCCCCCGGGACAGGGGGCGTCGCCGGGGAGCTGTTTTTT. Amino acid sequence: CASSPGTGGVAGELFF.

This clonotype was counted at least ten times. This chain connects TRBV6-4 to TRBJ2-3, with 10 bases identical to TRBD2. CDR1 and CDR2 (germline): MRHNA, SNTAGT. With 2 bases clipped from V and 2 bases from J, the junction kept 1 base outside the gene matches. This CDR3 has 15 residues. CDR3 residues: CASSDLAGVTDTQYF. The CDR3 DNA follows: TGTGCCAGCAGTGACCTAGCGGGGGTCACAGATACGCAGTATTTT.

In its sample, this clonotype was seen a few times. The chain employs TRBV28 and TRBJ1-5; possible D gene TRBD1, 6 bases. The CDR3 loop spans 15 amino acids. Trimming cost V 7 bases and J 2 bases, with 15 bases left between them. Germline lookup yields CDR1 MDHEN and CDR2 SYDVKM. In DNA form, the CDR3 reads TGTGCCAGCATTTTGACAGGAGGTGGCAATCAGCCCCAGCATTTT. Translating gives CASILTGGGNQPQHF.

This clonotype occurred many times. This chain links TRBV29-1 with TRBJ1-5, with 8 positions matching TRBD1. This CDR3 region has 13 residues. The V gene end was trimmed by 3 bases and the J gene end by 7 bases; junction bases not matched to a gene: 5. The germline CDR1 and CDR2 sequences are SQVTM and ANQGSEA. The CDR3 here is CSVDRGQGQPQHF. The CDR3 coding sequence is TGCAGCGTTGACAGGGGGCAAGGCCAGCCCCAGCATTTT.

The table lists this clonotype with a count of one. The chain is built from TRBV5-1 and TRBJ2-5; 8 positions match TRBD2. Germline V gene lookup returns CDR1 SGHRS and CDR2 YFSETQ. The V gene end was trimmed by 2 bases and the J gene end by 4 bases; junction bases not matched to a gene: 7. The CDR3 spans 15 residues. CDR3 DNA sequence: TGCGCCAGCAGCTTCCGAGCGGGAGAGTCAGAGACCCAGTACTTC. Translating it yields CASSFRAGESETQYF.

This clonotype showed up just a few times. V gene TRBV28 combines with J gene TRBJ2-7; 8 bases agree with TRBD2. CDR1 is MDHEN and CDR2 is SYDVKM in the germline V gene. The length of the CDR3 is 13 residues. The trim removed 8 bases at V and 4 bases at J, leaving 7 bases unmatched. The CDR3 sequence is CASRVGGRYEQYF. The DNA for the CDR3 is TGTGCCAGCCGGGTTGGCGGGAGGTACGAGCAGTACTTC.

This chain connects TRBV20-1 to TRBJ2-7, with unresolved D. Germline V gene lookup returns CDR1 DFQATT and CDR2 SNEGSKA (reference sequence). V was clipped by 0 bases and J by 0 bases, with 6 bases between them. CDR3 length: 13 amino acids. CDR3 in amino acids: CSARDPLSYEQYF. The CDR3 region has the DNA TGCAGTGCTAGAGATCCCCTCTCCTACGAGCAGTACTTC.

The table lists this clonotype with a few counts. The chain uses TRBV20-1 and TRBJ2-3; 7 bases match TRBD1. Germline V lookup: CDR1 DFQATT, CDR2 SNEGSKA (reference sequence). J gave up 2 bases and V 0 bases, and 5 bases lay outside the gene matches. CDR3 length: 15 amino acids. This chain's CDR3 is CSARDRDSSTDTQYF. The CDR3 DNA sequence: TGCAGTGCTAGAGATCGGGACAGTTCCACAGATACGCAGTATTTT.

In its sample, this clonotype was seen many times. The chain uses TRBV4-1 and TRBJ2-7, with D tentatively TRBD1 (5 bases). V gave up 4 bases and J gave up 0 bases, with 16 bases separating them. CDR1 is MGHRA and CDR2 is YSYEKL in the germline V gene. The CDR3 spans 16 residues. The CDR3 DNA reads as TGCGCCAGCAGCCGGTCAGACAGTCTGGGCTCCTACGAGCAGTACTTC. Encoded protein: CASSRSDSLGSYEQYF.

This clonotype was counted a few times. The rearrangement joins TRBV5-1 to TRBJ2-1; D gene unclear. The CDR3 totals 12 residues. Germline V gene data show CDR1 as SGHRS and CDR2 as YFSETQ. Trimming left V 1 base short and J 9 bases short, with 8 bases between. CDR3 amino acids: CASSLLDPEQFF. CDR3 DNA: TGCGCCAGCAGCTTGCTAGATCCTGAGCAGTTCTTC.

This clonotype turned up a few times. The chain links TRBV28 to TRBJ1-1; D gene uncertain. V lost 5 bases to trimming and J lost 3 bases, with 13 bases between them. The CDR3 contains 14 residues. Germline assignment: CDR1 MDHEN and CDR2 SYDVKM. Written as DNA, the CDR3 is TGTGCCAGCAGTGCGGTTTTTTTTGACACTGAAGCTTTCTTT. It translates to CASSAVFFDTEAFF.

The chain joins TRBV18 to TRBJ2-7; D gene ambiguous. The CDR3 runs 12 residues. V was pared by 1 base and J by 7 bases, with 8 bases between. In germline, CDR1 is KGHSH, CDR2 LQKENI. CDR3 DNA: TGTGCCAGCTCACCACGCGGTGGAGAGCAGTACTTC. Its protein is CASSPRGGEQYF.

This clonotype has a handful of counts. The chain employs TRBV28 and TRBJ2-7; 7 nucleotides align to TRBD1. Germline V gene sequence: CDR1 MDHEN, CDR2 SYDVKM. V shed 5 bases, J shed 2 bases, and the junction held 6 bases outside the gene matches. The CDR3 has 14 residues. CDR3 loop: CASSLQQGPYEQYF. DNA of the CDR3: TGTGCCAGCAGTCTTCAACAGGGGCCCTACGAGCAGTACTTC.

The rearrangement links TRBV11-2 to TRBJ2-7, with D perhaps matching TRBD1 (6 bases). Trimming took off 5 bases at V and 3 bases at J, with 11 bases between the two ends. The CDR3 is made up of 13 amino acids. Germline V gene sequence: CDR1 SGHAT, CDR2 FQNNGV. The CDR3 loop reads CASSRGQNYEQYF. The CDR3 DNA reads TGTGCCAGCAGCCGAGGACAGAACTACGAGCAGTACTTC.

The rearrangement uses TRBV6-5 and TRBJ1-4, with D maybe TRBD1 (5 bases). The germline V gene encodes CDR1 MNHEY and CDR2 SVGAGI. The CDR3 has 14 residues. The V end lost 2 bases, the J end lost 8 bases, and 12 bases lay between the germline ends. CDR3 coding DNA: TGTGCCAGCAGTTACAACGGCAGGGTGGAAAAACTGTTTTTT. This sequence encodes CASSYNGRVEKLFF.

This chain connects TRBV28 to TRBJ2-3, with D tentatively TRBD2 (5 bases). In germline, CDR1 is MDHEN, CDR2 SYDVKM. There are 16 residues in the CDR3. Trimming took 1 base from V and 4 from J, leaving 15 bases between them. This chain's CDR3 is CASSLSPGVGPDTQYF. DNA of the CDR3: TGTGCCAGCAGTTTATCCCCCGGGGTTGGCCCAGATACGCAGTATTTT.

The V gene is TRBV20-1, the J gene TRBJ1-1; a weak D match, TRBD1 (5 bases). Germline V gene lookup returns CDR1 DFQATT and CDR2 SNEGSKA (reference sequence). The germline V and J ends were trimmed by 6 bases and 3 bases, with 14 bases remaining between them. There are 13 residues in the CDR3. The CDR3 DNA reads as TGCAGTGCGATCCGGGACGAGTACACTGAAGCTTTCTTT. This translates into CSAIRDEYTEAFF.

This clonotype was detected a few times. The gene calls are TRBV6-5 and TRBJ2-1; 8 bases align to TRBD1. V was clipped by 5 bases and J by 3 bases; unmatched bases: 9. Germline values: CDR1 MNHEY, CDR2 SVGAGI. This CDR3 has 16 residues. The CDR3 region has the DNA TGTGCCAGCAGTCGAACAACAGGGGGGAGCTACAATGAGCAGTTCTTC. Protein sequence: CASSRTTGGSYNEQFF.

In this sample, this clonotype turned up a few times. V usage is TRBV20-1 and J usage is TRBJ1-6; D not certain. CDR1 DFQATT and CDR2 SNEGSKA come from the germline V gene (reference sequence). Trimming left V 0 bases short and J 3 bases short, with 18 bases between. This CDR3 contains 18 residues. The CDR3 bases are TGCAGTGCTAGAGATACAAGGGCGGCCACGAGCTATAATTCACCCCTCCACTTT. Its translation: CSARDTRAATSYNSPLHF.